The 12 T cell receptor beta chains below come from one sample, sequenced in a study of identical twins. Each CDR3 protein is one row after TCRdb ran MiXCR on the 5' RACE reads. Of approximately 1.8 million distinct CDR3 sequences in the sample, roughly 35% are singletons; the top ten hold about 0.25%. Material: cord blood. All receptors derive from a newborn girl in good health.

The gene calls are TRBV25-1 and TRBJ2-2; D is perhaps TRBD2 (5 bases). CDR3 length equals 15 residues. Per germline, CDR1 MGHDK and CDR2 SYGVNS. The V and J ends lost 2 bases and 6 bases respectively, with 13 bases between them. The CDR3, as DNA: TGTGCCAGCAGTGAAACCCTGGCGGGCCCCGGGGAGCTGTTTTTT. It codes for CASSETLAGPGELFF. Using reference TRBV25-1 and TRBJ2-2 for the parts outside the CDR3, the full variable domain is EADIYQTPRYLVIGTGKKITLECSQTMGHDKMYWYQQDPGMELHLIHYSYGVNSTEKGDLSSESTVSRIRTEHFPLTLESARPSHTSQYLCASSETLAGPGELFFGEGSRLTVL.

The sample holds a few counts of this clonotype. The CDR3 reads CASSPYRRYNEQFF. The CDR3 DNA reads TGCGCCAGCAGCCCGTACCGGAGGTACAATGAGCAGTTCTTC. V and J are TRBV5-1 and TRBJ2-1, with D tentatively TRBD2 (5 bases). V lost 4 bases to trimming and J lost 4 bases, with 12 bases between them. The germline CDR1 and CDR2 sequences are SGHRS and YFSETQ. The CDR3 spans 14 residues.

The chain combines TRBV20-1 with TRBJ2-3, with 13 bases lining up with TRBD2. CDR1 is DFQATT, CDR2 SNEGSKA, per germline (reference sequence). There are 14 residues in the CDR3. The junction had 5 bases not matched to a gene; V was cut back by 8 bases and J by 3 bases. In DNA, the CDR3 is TGCAGTCGGACTAGCGGGGGATATACAGATACGCAGTATTTT. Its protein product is CSRTSGGYTDTQYF.

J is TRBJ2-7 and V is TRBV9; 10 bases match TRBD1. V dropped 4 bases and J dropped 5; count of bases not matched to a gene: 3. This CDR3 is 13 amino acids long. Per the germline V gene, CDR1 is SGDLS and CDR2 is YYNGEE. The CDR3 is CASSPDRGHEQYF. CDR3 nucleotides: TGTGCCAGCAGCCCCGACAGGGGGCACGAGCAGTACTTC.

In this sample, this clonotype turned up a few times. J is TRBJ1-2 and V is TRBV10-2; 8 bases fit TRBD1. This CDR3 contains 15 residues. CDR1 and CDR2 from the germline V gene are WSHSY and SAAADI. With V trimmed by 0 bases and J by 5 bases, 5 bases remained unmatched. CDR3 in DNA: TGCGCCAGCAGTGAGTCCCGGACAGGGCCGTATGGCTACACCTTC. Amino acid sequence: CASSESRTGPYGYTF.

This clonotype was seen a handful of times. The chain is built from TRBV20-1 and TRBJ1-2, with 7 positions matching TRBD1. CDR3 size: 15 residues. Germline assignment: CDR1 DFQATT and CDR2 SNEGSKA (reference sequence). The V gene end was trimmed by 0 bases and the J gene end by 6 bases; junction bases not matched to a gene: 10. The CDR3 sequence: CSARETGRKWNGYTF. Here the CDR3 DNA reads TGCAGTGCTAGAGAGACAGGGCGTAAATGGAATGGCTACACCTTC.

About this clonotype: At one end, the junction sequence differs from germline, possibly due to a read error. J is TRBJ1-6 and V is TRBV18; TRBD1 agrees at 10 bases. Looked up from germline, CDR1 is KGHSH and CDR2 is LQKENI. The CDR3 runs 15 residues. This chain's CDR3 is CASSPTGGGNSPPHF. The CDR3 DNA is TGTGCCAGCTCACCGACAGGGGGCGGGAATTCACCCCCCCACTTT.

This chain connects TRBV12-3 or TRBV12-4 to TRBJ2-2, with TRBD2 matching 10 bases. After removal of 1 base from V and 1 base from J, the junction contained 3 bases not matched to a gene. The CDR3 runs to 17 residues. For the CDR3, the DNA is TGTGCCAGCAGTTTAGAAAGACTAGCGGGGAACACCGGGGAGCTGTTTTTT. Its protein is CASSLERLAGNTGELFF.

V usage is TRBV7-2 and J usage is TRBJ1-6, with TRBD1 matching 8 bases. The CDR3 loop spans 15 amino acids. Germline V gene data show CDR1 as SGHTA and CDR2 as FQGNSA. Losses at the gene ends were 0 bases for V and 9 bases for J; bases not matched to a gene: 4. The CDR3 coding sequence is TGTGCCAGCAGCTTAGCTAGGACAGGGAGTTCACCCCTCCACTTT. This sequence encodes CASSLARTGSSPLHF.

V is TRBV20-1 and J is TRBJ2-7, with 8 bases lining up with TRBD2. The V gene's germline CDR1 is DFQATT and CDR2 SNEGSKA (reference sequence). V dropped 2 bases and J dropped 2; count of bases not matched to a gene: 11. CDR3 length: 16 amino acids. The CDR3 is CSARRDPSGLAYEQYF. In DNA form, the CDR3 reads TGCAGTGCTAGAAGAGACCCTAGCGGGTTAGCCTACGAGCAGTACTTC.

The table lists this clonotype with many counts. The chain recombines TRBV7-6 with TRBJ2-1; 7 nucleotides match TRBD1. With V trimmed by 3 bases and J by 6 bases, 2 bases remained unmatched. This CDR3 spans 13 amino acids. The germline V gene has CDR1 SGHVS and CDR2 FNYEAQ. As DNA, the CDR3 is TGTGCCAGCAGCTTTAACAGGGGCAATGAGCAGTTCTTC. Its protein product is CASSFNRGNEQFF. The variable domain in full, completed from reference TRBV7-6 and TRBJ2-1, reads GAGVSQSPRYKVTKRGQDVALRCDPISGHVSLYWYRQALGQGPEFLTYFNYEAQQDKSGLPNDRFSAERPEGSISTLTIQRTEQRDSAMYRCASSFNRGNEQFFGPGTRLTVL.

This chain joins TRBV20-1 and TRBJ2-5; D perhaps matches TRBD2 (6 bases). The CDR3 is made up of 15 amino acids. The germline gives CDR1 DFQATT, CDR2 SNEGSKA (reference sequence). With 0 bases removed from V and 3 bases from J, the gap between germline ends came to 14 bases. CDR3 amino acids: CSARDLRDSKETQYF. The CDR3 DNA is TGCAGTGCTAGAGATCTTCGGGACTCCAAAGAGACCCAGTACTTC.